This section outlines one TCR beta chain sequence together with its context. The data were taken from a study of Ad26.COV2.S vaccination and SARS-CoV-2 variants. Germline trimming cut 0 bases from V and 4 bases from J; bases unmatched to any gene: 3. CDR3 length: 15 residues. CDR1 is WNHNN and CDR2 is SYGVQD in the germline V gene (reference sequence). The protocol was immunoSEQ multiplex PCR, while the TCRdb copy is restricted to in-frame clones and leaves out a portion. The sample holds 350,000 to 450,000 clones, around 92% seen once. Described treatment: around 19 received Ad26.COV2.S at low or high dose, single or two shots; about 5 received placebo; per-sample allocation not given. It was on day 63 after the first vaccine or placebo injection that samples were taken.

The TCR sequence derives from a person aged 18-60 years who received the Ad26.COV2.S COVID-19 vaccine or a placebo. The chain combines TRBV10-1 with TRBJ2-3; 8 bases line up with TRBD2. The sample consisted of peripheral blood, taken in a trial of Ad26.COV2.S vaccine versus placebo. The CDR3 region has the DNA TGCGCCAGCAGTGAGTCGTTAGCGGGGCCAGATACGCAGTATTTT. Residues: CASSESLAGPDTQYF.